This T cell receptor beta chain emerged from a study of shared clonotypes between healthy human individuals. The overall study: Donors, aged 18 to 49, were a couple of women and three men. Study observations and caveats: Clonotypes shared by all four donors outscored non-shared clonotypes in generation probability. Naive subsets generally had larger estimated richness than memory subsets.

The V gene's germline CDR1 is SQVTM and CDR2 ANQGSEA. Deletions cut 4 bases from V and 4 bases from J, with 8 bases between. This CDR3 has 12 residues. With regard to this clone: Its cognate antigen is unknown.

Researchers ran the assay at a deep level. Sequenced by immunoSEQ multiplex PCR; TCRdb stores in-frame clones only, minus some. The top ten hold roughly 1.7% of the sample, which has about 700,000 clones, approximately 74% seen once. This TCR was recovered from a woman aged 30 to 39 in good health. Sequenced: memory CD4+ T cells sorted from blood. The subset denotes: CD45RA-negative fraction. The genes are TRBV29-1 and TRBJ1-3; D gene unclear. In DNA, the CDR3 is TGCAGCGTTGTAGCGCAAGGAAACACCATATATTTT. Translated: CSVVAQGNTIYF.